This entry features one TCR beta chain sequence. This clone's antigen is unknown. The input lacks base qualities; no much larger clone sits a single base away. The collaborating institutions used their own protocols to collect whole blood in K2EDTA tubes. Collaborator samples were shipped for TCRbeta analysis as frozen whole blood, isolated PBMCs, or DNA extracted from either sample type. The germline V gene supplies CDR1 SGHRS and CDR2 YFSETQ. The CDR3 contains 15 residues, cysteine and phenylalanine counted. Just CDR3 DNA is preserved here, 45 bases in frame from base 1. Clipping removes 1 base from V and 6 bases from J, with 6 as the unmatched junction base count. The sample belongs to a study of blood T cell repertoires in COVID-19 (dated by TCRdb to the early 2020s). Looking at the study overall: The collaborator samples originated in the United States, Italy and Spain and spanned the acute and convalescent phases of COVID-19. Samples were obtained from the ongoing ImmuneRACE study (first 160 participants) and from about 1,300 subjects provided by 6 global collaborators. The prospective study material was composed of cDNA or gDNA derived from T cells, B-cell-depleted T cells, or PBMCs. Where available, HLA class I and class II types were taken from metadata supplied by the sample provider and were not determined by assay-based typing. Deeply sampled blood TCRbeta repertoires from subjects exposed to, actively infected with, or recovered from COVID-19 were included in the dataset. The sample metadata nearly always contained a de-identified subject ID, COVID-19 status, age in years and sex. The repertoires were made available in a free public database intended to serve as a resource for research on the immune response to SARS-CoV-2.

TCRbeta CDR3 regions were amplified from genomic DNA by means of the immunoSEQ Assay, a bias-controlled multiplex PCR. From the authors' description of their analysis: The number of nucleated cells in each sample was estimated from the amplification of reference gene primers within the assay. Sequence reads were collapsed and filtered to measure the absolute abundance of every unique TCRbeta CDR3 rearrangement. For each sample, productive Simpson clonality was calculated as the square root of Simpson's diversity index over productive rearrangements. This immuneACCESS table, as held by TCRdb, lists in-frame sequences with V and J called but not all clones. Of the missing ones, under half trace to an unresolved V gene in checked studies; the others have no known cause. For V, J and clone size, that table is used; D and trimming come from the DNA. The sample has about 98,000 clones on record, about 90% of them singletons. The ten largest account for about 5% of the sample.

The paper's findings and limits, for the study overall: The amount of clinical and demographic metadata varied by source and participant and was provided uncurated.

The clonotype comes from a man between 70 and 80 years old with acute or convalescent COVID-19. Rearrangement joined TRBV5-1 to TRBJ1-4; the junction holds 7 bases that match TRBD1. The sequenced material came from peripheral blood. The CDR3 sequence is CASSLKGGGDEKLFF. The nucleotide sequence is given as TGCGCCAGCAGCTTGAAAGGGGGCGGGGATGAAAAACTGTTTTTT.